This TCR beta chain was found in a study of cytomegalovirus exposure and HLA in healthy donors. This CDR3 spans 14 amino acids. CDR1 SGHVS and CDR2 FQNEAQ come from the germline V gene. V dropped 0 bases and J dropped 6 bases, with 8 bases sitting between them. 13 Jbeta primers and 60 Vbeta primers were used for the PCR. Here immunoSEQ multiplex PCR was the method, and the copy in TCRdb shows in-frame clones only, minus some. Of about 130,000 clones listed, about 78% are singletons. In regard to this clone: The antigen is unknown.

Study-level findings and limits: A later analysis linked a missense variant in DCLRE1C to the trimming of TCR beta V and J genes.

This clonotype was sampled from a man in his fifties or sixties in good health and CMV-seronegative. The chain recombines TRBV7-8 with TRBJ2-2; maybe TRBD2 (5 bases). Sequencing was performed on PBMCs. The CDR3: CASSLAGDAGELFF. The CDR3 coding sequence is TGTGCCAGCAGCTTAGCGGGAGACGCCGGGGAGCTGTTTTTT.